This T cell receptor beta chain emerged from a study of cytomegalovirus exposure and HLA in healthy donors. Only a few counts were recorded for this clone. Its target is unknown. It was with 60 Vbeta and 13 Jbeta primers that the PCR ran. Here immunoSEQ multiplex PCR was the method, and the copy in TCRdb shows in-frame clones only, minus some. Among some 110,000 clones listed, around a tenth were seen once. Per the germline V gene, CDR1 is LNHDA and CDR2 is SQIVND (reference sequence). V was cut by 5 bases and J by 4 bases, with 5 bases left in between. CDR3 length: 11 amino acids. General observations from the study: In a later analysis, roughly 17,000 TCR beta sequences were associated with HLA alleles at 0.05 false discovery rate. DRB1 showed the most TCR associations and HLA-C the fewest in a later analysis, as rates varied by HLA locus. Diagnosis of cytomegalovirus status made by the classifier reportedly showed high specificity and sensitivity. The study put 150 or so TCR beta chains on its list as cytomegalovirus-associated.

Input material: PBMCs. This receptor was obtained from a man aged 25 to 40 in good health and CMV-seronegative. The chain carries TRBV19 and TRBJ2-5, with unresolved D. DNA of the CDR3: TGTGCCAGTAGTTTCCGAGAGACCCAGTACTTC. Translated, it gives CASSFRETQYF.